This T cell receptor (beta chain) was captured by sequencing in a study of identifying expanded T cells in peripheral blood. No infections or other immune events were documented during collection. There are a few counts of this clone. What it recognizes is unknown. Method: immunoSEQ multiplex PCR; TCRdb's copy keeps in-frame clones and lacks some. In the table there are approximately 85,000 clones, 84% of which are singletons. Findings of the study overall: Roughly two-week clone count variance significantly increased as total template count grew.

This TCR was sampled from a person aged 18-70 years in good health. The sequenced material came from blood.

CDR3 loop: CASRDTGSSSYEQYF. DNA of the CDR3: TGTGCCAGCAGAGATACAGGGTCGAGCTCCTACGAGCAGTACTTC. The V gene is TRBV28, the J gene TRBJ2-7; TRBD1 might be the D (6 bases). Germline CDR1 is MDHEN and CDR2 is SYDVKM. The CDR3 loop spans 15 amino acids. Trimming pared 6 bases from V and 0 bases from J, leaving 15 bases between.